The 16 T cell receptor beta chains below come from one sample, sequenced in a study of shared clonotypes between healthy human individuals. Libraries were prepared by immunoSEQ multiplex PCR; TCRdb keeps only in-frame clonotypes and omits some of them. The sample records just over 2,000,000 clones, 85% to 95% being singletons. The sample was naive CD4+ T cells sorted from blood. Sample subset: CD45RA+ positively selected. The receptors originated from a man aged 18 to 30 in good health.

The rearrangement uses TRBV28 and TRBJ2-5; tentative D call: TRBD1 (5 bases). Germline-derived CDR1 and CDR2 are MDHEN and SYDVKM. The CDR3 has 16 residues. Trimming removed 3 bases at V and 0 bases at J, with 14 bases between. The CDR3 reads CASSFPQGLYQETQYF. The DNA of the CDR3 is TGTGCCAGCAGTTTCCCGCAGGGCCTGTACCAAGAGACCCAGTACTTC. Full variable domain (remainder filled in from reference TRBV28 and TRBJ2-5): DVKVTQSSRYLVKRTGEKVFLECVQDMDHENMFWYRQDPGLGLRLIYFSYDVKMKEKGDIPEGYSVSREKKERFSLILESASTNQTSMYLCASSFPQGLYQETQYFGPGTRLLVL.

This clone was seen just once. Other nucleotide sequences in the sample specify the same CDR3. V gene TRBV30 combines with J gene TRBJ2-2; D unresolved. V shed 4 bases and J shed 5 bases, with 5 bases lying between them. The CDR3 has 11 residues. Germline V CDR1 and CDR2: GTSNPN, SVGIG (reference sequence). CDR3 nucleotide sequence: TGTGCCTGGACTCGGACCGGGGAGCTGTTTTTT. It codes for CAWTRTGELFF.

The CDR3 DNA follows: TGTGCCAGCAGCTTGCCCCTAGGCAGGGGCTTGGGCTACACCTTC. Translated, it gives CASSLPLGRGLGYTF. V usage is TRBV5-6 and J usage is TRBJ1-2; D perhaps matches TRBD1 (6 bases). This CDR3 is built from 15 residues. Germline lookup yields CDR1 SGHDT and CDR2 YYEEEE. Trimming stripped 1 base from V and 8 bases from J, with 18 bases between.

This rearrangement joins TRBV13 to TRBJ2-2; D uncertain. V was trimmed by 2 bases and J by 4 bases, leaving 11 bases between them. Germline CDR1 reads PRHDT; CDR2 reads FYEKMQ (reference sequence). The CDR3 totals 15 residues. CDR3 nucleotides: TGTGCCAGCAGCTTAATAGGTAGTAGCACCGGGGAGCTGTTTTTT. Translated, it gives CASSLIGSSTGELFF. Complete variable domain (other parts from reference TRBV13 and TRBJ2-2): AAGVIQSPRHLIKEKRETATLKCYPIPRHDTVYWYQQGPGQDPQFLISFYEKMQSDKGSIPDRFSAQQFSDYHSELNMSSLELGDSALYFCASSLIGSSTGELFFGEGSRLTVL.

The chain couples TRBV2 to TRBJ2-2; no clear D gene. The CDR3 has 12 residues. Trimming removed 5 bases from V and 4 bases from J, with 5 bases in between. CDR1 is SNHLY and CDR2 is FYNNEI in the germline V gene. The CDR3, as DNA: TGTGCCAGCAGTCAGATCACCGGGGAGCTGTTTTTT. Its protein is CASSQITGELFF.

As for this clone: The junction and the germline gene differ at one end; a read error may be behind it. This sequence joins TRBV7-2 and TRBJ2-1; 13 bases line up with TRBD2. This CDR3 spans 18 amino acids. Germline V lookup: CDR1 SGHTA, CDR2 FQGNSA. In nucleotides, the CDR3 is TGTGCCAGCGGCTTAGCGTGGACTAGCGGGGGCTCATACAATGAGCAGTTCTTC. Its translation: CASGLAWTSGGSYNEQFF.

The chain combines TRBV11-2 with TRBJ2-7; no clear D. Germline V gene lookup returns CDR1 SGHAT and CDR2 FQNNGV. Trimming stripped 1 base from V and 3 bases from J, with 16 bases between. The CDR3 has 16 residues. The CDR3, as DNA: TGTGCCAGCAGCTTAGTTTTGTGGTCCAGAGGCTACGAGCAGTACTTC. It yields the protein CASSLVLWSRGYEQYF.

The J gene is TRBJ2-5, the V gene TRBV5-1; D perhaps matches TRBD1 (5 bases). The CDR3 loop spans 14 amino acids. V was clipped by 2 bases and J by 0 bases, with 8 bases between them. Germline lookup yields CDR1 SGHRS and CDR2 YFSETQ. CDR3 protein: CASSLGVDQETQYF. CDR3 coding DNA: TGCGCCAGCAGCTTAGGGGTAGACCAAGAGACCCAGTACTTC.

DNA of the CDR3: TGTGCCAGCAGTTTATCTGGGGTCGGGACTAACTATGGCTACACCTTC. Protein sequence: CASSLSGVGTNYGYTF. The V gene is TRBV27, the J gene TRBJ1-2; no clear D. Trimming shortened V by 0 bases and J by 0 bases, and 11 bases separated the two germline ends. The CDR3 consists of 16 residues. The V gene's germline CDR1 is MNHEY and CDR2 SMNVEV (reference sequence).

This clone was detected only once. The V call is TRBV7-2, the J call TRBJ2-7; 11 nucleotides line up with TRBD1. Germline CDR1 is SGHTA and CDR2 is FQGNSA. This CDR3 is 17 amino acids long. V lost 5 bases, J lost 2 bases, and 11 bases stayed unmatched. CDR3 coding DNA: TGTGCCAGCAGCCTCGGGACAGGGGGAATAGCGGCCTACGAGCAGTACTTC. Translating gives CASSLGTGGIAAYEQYF.

The V call is TRBV5-1, the J call TRBJ2-3; D gene uncertain. V was pared by 1 base and J by 6 bases, with 12 bases between. CDR1 SGHRS and CDR2 YFSETQ come from the germline V gene. The CDR3 is 14 residues long. The CDR3 region has the DNA TGCGCCAGCAGCTTGCAGGACGTTAGGGATACGCAGTATTTT. The encoded protein is CASSLQDVRDTQYF. The complete variable domain, with remaining parts taken from reference TRBV5-1 and TRBJ2-3, reads KAGVTQTPRYLIKTRGQQVTLSCSPISGHRSVSWYQQTPGQGLQFLFEYFSETQRNKGNFPGRFSGRQFSNSRSEMNVSTLELGDSALYLCASSLQDVRDTQYFGPGTRLTVL.

A word on this clone: Other DNA sequences in this specimen translate into the identical CDR3. The chain combines TRBV6-5 with TRBJ2-5; tentatively, D is TRBD2 (5 bases). Germline V CDR1 and CDR2: MNHEY, SVGAGI. With 8 bases removed from V and 5 bases from J, the gap between germline ends came to 12 bases. CDR3 length equals 12 residues. This chain's CDR3 is CASSAGGETQYF. The DNA of the CDR3 is TGTGCCAGCTCAGCAGGCGGGGAGACCCAGTACTTC.

The V gene is TRBV6-5, the J gene TRBJ2-5; 7 nucleotides line up with TRBD1. CDR3 length: 15 residues. The trim removed 2 bases at V and 5 bases at J, leaving 8 bases unmatched. Germline V gene data show CDR1 as MNHEY and CDR2 as SVGAGI. The chain's CDR3 is CASSYNILTGETQYF. The CDR3 nucleotides are TGTGCCAGCAGTTACAATATCTTGACAGGGGAGACCCAGTACTTC.

The V gene is TRBV5-1, the J gene TRBJ2-7; 9 positions agree with TRBD1. The V and J ends lost 4 bases and 0 bases, in that order; junction bases with no gene match: 5. Per the germline V gene, CDR1 is SGHRS and CDR2 is YFSETQ. This CDR3 is 15 amino acids long. CDR3 sequence reads: CASSVEQGASYEQYF. CDR3 bases: TGCGCCAGCAGCGTGGAACAGGGGGCCTCCTACGAGCAGTACTTC.

The chain links TRBV7-8 to TRBJ2-2; a possible D gene is TRBD2 (6 bases). Per the germline V gene, CDR1 is SGHVS and CDR2 is FQNEAQ. The CDR3 loop spans 15 amino acids. Trimming stripped 5 bases from V and 0 bases from J, with 10 bases between. CDR3 nucleotide sequence: TGTGCCAGCAGCCAGGCGGGGACGAACACCGGGGAGCTGTTTTTT. This sequence encodes CASSQAGTNTGELFF.

The chain combines TRBV2 with TRBJ1-3; D call uncertain. The CDR3 spans 14 residues. Trimming shortened V by 5 bases and J by 4 bases, and 12 bases separated the two germline ends. CDR1 and CDR2 (germline): SNHLY, FYNNEI. The CDR3 coding sequence is TGTGCCAGCAGTAAGACCCGGGCAGGAAACACCATATATTTT. Its translation is CASSKTRAGNTIYF. Full variable domain (remainder filled in from reference TRBV2 and TRBJ1-3): EPEVTQTPSHQVTQMGQEVILRCVPISNHLYFYWYRQILGQKVEFLVSFYNNEISEKSEIFDDQFSVERPDGSNFTLKIRSTKLEDSAMYFCASSKTRAGNTIYFGEGSWLTVV.